These 25 T cell receptor beta chains came from one sample sequenced in a study of vaccination effects on CD4 cells after COVID-19. Before any sequencing was done, the ViraFEST assay used viral peptide pools to expand antigen-specific CD4+ T cells. Isolation of CD4+ T cells took place after nine to ten days of culture. The person had PCR-confirmed SARS-CoV-2 infection between March and December 2020. Their specific antigens are unknown. Profiled with immunoSEQ multiplex PCR; TCRdb holds only in-frame clones, not every one. Of 70,000 or so clones listed, 65% to 85% were seen once; the top ten hold about 4.7%. The specimen was CD4+ T cells from PBMCs cultured with HIV peptides, collected before COVID-19 vaccination. Specified subset: HIV-1 Nef peptide pool negative control/reference culture. Every receptor here comes from a human donor who had a prior SARS-CoV-2 infection.

The V and J genes are TRBV5-4 and TRBJ1-2; 8 nucleotides align to TRBD1. The CDR3 runs to 17 residues. Unmatched junction bases numbered 11, after V lost 4 bases and J lost 0 bases. The V gene's germline CDR1 is SGHNT and CDR2 YYREEE (reference sequence). CDR3 loop: CASSPIFPGGSNYGYTF. CDR3 DNA: TGTGCCAGCAGCCCAATATTTCCAGGGGGCTCTAACTATGGCTACACCTTC.

This chain connects TRBV2 to TRBJ2-1, with D possibly TRBD2 on 6 matching bases. Germline V lookup: CDR1 SNHLY, CDR2 FYNNEI. CDR3 size: 17 residues. Trimming left V 6 bases short and J 3 bases short, with 21 bases between. CDR3 nucleotides: TGTGCCAGCAGAGACCCGTATCGGGGGATCTACTACAATGAGCAGTTCTTC. Amino acid sequence: CASRDPYRGIYYNEQFF. Filled out from reference TRBV2 and TRBJ2-1, the complete variable domain reads EPEVTQTPSHQVTQMGQEVILRCVPISNHLYFYWYRQILGQKVEFLVSFYNNEISEKSEIFDDQFSVERPDGSNFTLKIRSTKLEDSAMYFCASRDPYRGIYYNEQFFGPGTRLTVL.

The chain joins TRBV7-2 to TRBJ2-7; D perhaps matches TRBD1 (5 bases). The CDR3 is made up of 14 amino acids. Looked up from germline, CDR1 is SGHTA and CDR2 is FQGNSA. The V end lost 9 bases, the J end lost 2 bases, and 17 bases lay between the germline ends. The CDR3 DNA reads TGTGCCAGTATGGGGCTCTACCCAACCTACGAGCAGTACTTC. The encoded protein is CASMGLYPTYEQYF. The full variable domain, completed using reference TRBV7-2 and TRBJ2-7, is GAGVSQSPSNKVTEKGKDVELRCDPISGHTALYWYRQSLGQGLEFLIYFQGNSAPDKSGLPSDRFSAERTGGSVSTLTIQRTQQEDSAVYLCASMGLYPTYEQYFGPGTRLTVT.

J is TRBJ2-1 and V is TRBV10-3; 12 positions match TRBD2. Germline V gives CDR1 ENHRY, CDR2 SYGVKD. The CDR3 spans 16 residues. V trimming: 6 bases; J trimming: 7 bases; junction bases outside the gene matches: 10. In DNA form, the CDR3 reads TGTGCCATCAGAGCAAACCTAGCGGGGGGGCTTAATGAGCAGTTCTTC. Translating gives CAIRANLAGGLNEQFF.

The chain uses TRBV5-1 and TRBJ2-1; TRBD2 matches 8 bases. The CDR3 consists of 16 residues. The germline CDR1 and CDR2 sequences are SGHRS and YFSETQ. V dropped 4 bases and J dropped 0; count of bases not matched to a gene: 6. The CDR3 nucleotides read TGCGCCAGCAGCACTGTAGCGGGGAGCTCCTACAATGAGCAGTTCTTC. It translates to CASSTVAGSSYNEQFF.

The chain uses TRBV2 and TRBJ2-3; 12 nucleotides match TRBD2. V gave up 6 bases and J gave up 1 base; unmatched junction bases: 5. This CDR3 region has 16 residues. Looked up from germline, CDR1 is SNHLY and CDR2 is FYNNEI. DNA for the CDR3: TGTGCCAGCAGCCTACTAGCGGGGGGCGGCACAGATACGCAGTATTTT. Protein: CASSLLAGGGTDTQYF.

The V gene is TRBV2, the J gene TRBJ1-4; D unclear. Germline V gene data show CDR1 as SNHLY and CDR2 as FYNNEI. V was trimmed by 9 bases and J by 10 bases, leaving 9 bases between them. The CDR3 contains 10 residues. CDR3 nucleotides: TGTGCCAGTGGAGGTGGAAAACTGTTTTTT. Amino acid sequence: CASGGGKLFF.

V gene TRBV24-1 combines with J gene TRBJ2-5; no clear D. This CDR3 has 16 amino acids. Trimming shortened V by 2 bases and J by 2 bases, and 14 bases separated the two germline ends. Germline values: CDR1 KGHDR, CDR2 SFDVKD. The DNA of the CDR3 is TGTGCCACCAGTGATTGGACGCACGGCAGGCAAGAGACCCAGTACTTC. Translated: CATSDWTHGRQETQYF.

DNA for the CDR3: TGCGCCAGCAGCTGGGAATACAGGGGGAAAGCTTTCTTT. As protein: CASSWEYRGKAFF. The chain couples TRBV5-1 to TRBJ1-1, with TRBD1 identical over 8 bases. The CDR3 sequence is 13 residues long. V was clipped by 3 bases and J by 9 bases; unmatched bases: 7. Per the germline V gene, CDR1 is SGHRS and CDR2 is YFSETQ. Variable domain in full (rest from reference TRBV5-1 and TRBJ1-1): KAGVTQTPRYLIKTRGQQVTLSCSPISGHRSVSWYQQTPGQGLQFLFEYFSETQRNKGNFPGRFSGRQFSNSRSEMNVSTLELGDSALYLCASSWEYRGKAFFGQGTRLTVV.

The V and J genes are TRBV7-3 and TRBJ2-2; the D call may be TRBD1 or TRBD2 (5 bases each). V gave up 5 bases and J gave up 0 bases, with 13 bases separating them. CDR1 and CDR2 (germline): SGHTA, FQGTGA. This CDR3 has 16 residues. The CDR3 DNA reads as TGTGCCAGCAGCCGATACGGGGCCACGAACACCGGGGAGCTGTTTTTT. Its translation: CASSRYGATNTGELFF.

J is TRBJ1-1 and V is TRBV18, with 8 bases identical to TRBD1. CDR1 is KGHSH, CDR2 LQKENI, per germline. V lost 4 bases to trimming and J lost 8 bases; unmatched junction nucleotides: 18. CDR3 length: 17 residues. The CDR3 region has the DNA TGTGCCAGCTCACAGGTACTTATGGGACAGGTGAACAACGAAGCTTTCTTT. Its protein is CASSQVLMGQVNNEAFF.

The chain uses TRBV24-1 and TRBJ1-4; D might be TRBD1 (6 bases). V dropped 5 bases and J dropped 0 bases, with 12 bases sitting between them. Per the germline V gene, CDR1 is KGHDR and CDR2 is SFDVKD. The CDR3 has 16 residues. The CDR3: CATSGCRGTTNEKLFF. The DNA of the CDR3 is TGTGCCACCAGTGGGTGCAGGGGAACAACTAATGAAAAACTGTTTTTT.

The chain recombines TRBV19 with TRBJ1-3; no definite D call. This CDR3 is 13 amino acids long. The V end was cut by 3 bases, the J end by 3 bases, with 6 bases between. Germline assignment: CDR1 LNHDA and CDR2 SQIVND (reference sequence). The CDR3 nucleotides read TGTGCCAGTAGTATGGGGAGTGGAAACACCATATATTTT. Its translation is CASSMGSGNTIYF.

The chain employs TRBV27 and TRBJ2-1; TRBD1 aligns across 12 bases. The length of the CDR3 is 20 residues. Per the germline V gene, CDR1 is MNHEY and CDR2 is SMNVEV (reference sequence). The V gene end was trimmed by 5 bases and the J gene end by 0 bases; junction bases not matched to a gene: 14. The CDR3 protein is CASSPNPGTGGGSSYNEQFF. The DNA of the CDR3 is TGTGCCAGCAGTCCCAACCCCGGGACAGGGGGCGGATCCTCCTACAATGAGCAGTTCTTC.

The chain recombines TRBV10-3 with TRBJ1-5; TRBD1 aligns across 9 bases. Germline lookup yields CDR1 ENHRY and CDR2 SYGVKD. The CDR3 sequence is 17 residues long. V shed 0 bases, J shed 3 bases, and the junction held 6 bases outside the gene matches. CDR3 region: CAISESRTGVDNQPQHF. Here the CDR3 DNA reads TGTGCCATCAGTGAGTCTAGGACAGGGGTCGACAATCAGCCCCAGCATTTT.

The V gene is TRBV7-3, the J gene TRBJ2-5, with D perhaps matching TRBD2 (7 bases). Trimming stripped 5 bases from V and 5 bases from J, with 15 bases between. This CDR3 contains 14 residues. From germline, CDR1 is SGHTA and CDR2 FQGTGA. This CDR3 reads CASSPWGGRETQYF. CDR3 in DNA: TGTGCCAGCAGCCCGTGGGGGGGGCGGGAGACCCAGTACTTC.

The genes are TRBV18 and TRBJ1-1, with a tentative D call TRBD1 (6 bases). Deletions cut 2 bases from V and 1 base from J, with 17 bases between. The germline V gene has CDR1 KGHSH and CDR2 LQKENI. The CDR3 length is 17 residues. CDR3 coding DNA: TGTGCCAGCTCACCAGCACTATGGACAGAATCGAACACTGAAGCTTTCTTT. Protein product: CASSPALWTESNTEAFF.

The chain joins TRBV10-3 to TRBJ1-5, with a weak D call TRBD1 (6 bases). Between the trimmed V and J ends, which lost 0 bases and 3 bases, there was a span of 12 bases. The germline V gene encodes CDR1 ENHRY and CDR2 SYGVKD. CDR3 size: 16 residues. The CDR3 loop reads CAISESNRANNQPQHF. As DNA, the CDR3 is TGTGCCATCAGTGAGTCTAACAGGGCAAACAATCAGCCCCAGCATTTT.

This chain uses TRBV20-1 with TRBJ2-7, with 11 bases matching TRBD2. This CDR3 is 14 amino acids long. V shed 3 bases, J shed 5 bases, and the junction held 6 bases outside the gene matches. Germline loops: CDR1 DFQATT, CDR2 SNEGSKA (reference sequence). This CDR3 reads CSASIAGGPDEQYF. For the CDR3, the DNA is TGCAGTGCTAGTATAGCGGGAGGGCCCGACGAGCAGTACTTC.

This clone appeared a few times. V usage is TRBV5-4 and J usage is TRBJ2-1; D is undetermined. Germline V gives CDR1 SGHNT, CDR2 YYREEE (reference sequence). The length of the CDR3 is 15 residues. V lost 4 bases, J lost 0 bases, and 11 bases lay in between. CDR3: CASSKQHNSYNEQFF. CDR3 nucleotide sequence: TGTGCCAGCAGCAAGCAGCACAACTCCTACAATGAGCAGTTCTTC.

This chain connects TRBV5-6 to TRBJ1-2; D is uncertain. This CDR3 has 14 residues. V lost 3 bases and J 3 bases, leaving 12 bases between the germline ends. The germline CDR1 and CDR2 sequences are SGHDT and YYEEEE. The CDR3 coding sequence is TGTGCCAGCAGCTCTCTCACAGACTACTATGGCTACACCTTC. Translated, it gives CASSSLTDYYGYTF.

This clone showed up just once. The chain has TRBV5-1 and TRBJ2-3, with 9 bases lining up with TRBD2. The J segment lost 4 bases and the V segment lost 4 bases, leaving 7 bases of the junction unmatched. The CDR3 consists of 15 residues. Germline CDR1 SGHRS, CDR2 YFSETQ. CDR3 sequence: CASSPRTSDPDTQYF. The CDR3 DNA reads TGCGCCAGCAGCCCTAGGACTAGCGACCCAGATACGCAGTATTTT. Supplemented by reference TRBV5-1 and TRBJ2-3, the full variable domain reads KAGVTQTPRYLIKTRGQQVTLSCSPISGHRSVSWYQQTPGQGLQFLFEYFSETQRNKGNFPGRFSGRQFSNSRSEMNVSTLELGDSALYLCASSPRTSDPDTQYFGPGTRLTVL.

This clone was counted a few times. This chain uses TRBV7-9 with TRBJ2-1; TRBD1 agrees at 8 bases. The germline V gene has CDR1 SEHNR and CDR2 FQNEAQ (reference sequence). With V trimmed by 1 base and J by 1 base, 3 bases remained unmatched. CDR3 length: 16 residues. The DNA for the CDR3 is TGTGCCAGCAGCTTAGGTCAGGGGGCATCCTACAATGAGCAGTTCTTC. Its protein is CASSLGQGASYNEQFF.

The chain is built from TRBV20-1 and TRBJ2-5; D ambiguous. Germline CDR1 reads DFQATT; CDR2 reads SNEGSKA (reference sequence). The CDR3 loop spans 10 amino acids. CDR3 bases: TGCAGCCCGTACCAAGAGACCCAGTACTTC. Amino acid sequence: CSPYQETQYF.

The rearrangement links TRBV5-1 to TRBJ1-4, with a possible D match to TRBD1 (5 bases). Germline CDR1 SGHRS, CDR2 YFSETQ. The CDR3 is made up of 14 amino acids. Between the trimmed V and J ends, which lost 4 bases and 6 bases, there was a span of 13 bases. CDR3 protein: CASSPGAQDEKLFF. The CDR3 DNA is TGCGCCAGCAGCCCCGGGGCCCAGGATGAAAAACTGTTTTTT. Looking up the rest from reference TRBV5-1 and TRBJ1-4 gives the full variable domain: KAGVTQTPRYLIKTRGQQVTLSCSPISGHRSVSWYQQTPGQGLQFLFEYFSETQRNKGNFPGRFSGRQFSNSRSEMNVSTLELGDSALYLCASSPGAQDEKLFFGSGTQLSVL.